This TCR beta chain was recovered during a study of control samples from healthy donors and cancer patients (dated by TCRdb to the early 2020s). The CDR3 goes from the cysteine to the phenylalanine over 16 residues. CDR3 DNA only is kept here, 48 bases in frame from base 1. Trimming removed 0 bases from V and 8 bases from J, leaving 17 bases between the germline ends. The germline V gene (reference sequence) yields MNHEY for CDR1 and SMNVEV for CDR2. In the case of this clone: Its recognized antigen is unknown. Per-base quality was not reported, and no clone a single base away is much larger than it.

Libraries came from the immunoSEQ multiplex PCR assay. Held by TCRdb, this immuneACCESS table contains in-frame sequences only and omits some clones. Under half of the omission traces to an unresolved V gene where checked; the cause of the rest is unknown. This sample lists 45,000 to 60,000 clones; approximately 90% were detected once. Of the sample, more than 12% falls within the top ten clones. The TCR originated in a man aged 55 to 70 with head and neck cancer. Sequencing input: PBMCs. The chain employs TRBV27 and TRBJ2-1, with an unclear D gene assignment. The CDR3 amino acid sequence is: CASSLSYRPFADEQFF. The bases read TGTGCCAGCAGTTTATCGTACCGCCCCTTCGCGGATGAGCAGTTCTTC.